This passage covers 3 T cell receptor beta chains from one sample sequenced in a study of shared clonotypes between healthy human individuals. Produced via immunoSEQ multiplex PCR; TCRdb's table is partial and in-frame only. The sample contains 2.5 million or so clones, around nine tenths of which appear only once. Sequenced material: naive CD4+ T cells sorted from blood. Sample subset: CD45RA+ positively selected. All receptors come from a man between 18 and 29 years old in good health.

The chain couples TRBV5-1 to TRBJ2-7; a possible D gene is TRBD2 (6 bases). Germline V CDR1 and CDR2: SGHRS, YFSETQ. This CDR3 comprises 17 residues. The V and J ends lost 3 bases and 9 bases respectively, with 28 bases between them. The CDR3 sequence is CASSSPGTENLKDGQYF. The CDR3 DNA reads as TGCGCCAGCAGCTCTCCCGGGACTGAAAATCTCAAAGACGGGCAGTACTTC.

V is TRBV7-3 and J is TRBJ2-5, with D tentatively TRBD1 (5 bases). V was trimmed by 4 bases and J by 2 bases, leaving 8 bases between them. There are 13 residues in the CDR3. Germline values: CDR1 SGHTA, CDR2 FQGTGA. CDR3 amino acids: CASSWTIQETQYF. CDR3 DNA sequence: TGTGCCAGCAGCTGGACAATTCAAGAGACCCAGTACTTC.

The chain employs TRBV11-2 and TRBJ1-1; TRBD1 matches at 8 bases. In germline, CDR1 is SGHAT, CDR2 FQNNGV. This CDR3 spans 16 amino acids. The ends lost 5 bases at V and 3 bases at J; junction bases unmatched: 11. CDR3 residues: CASSPNRGSVYTEAFF. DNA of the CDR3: TGTGCCAGCAGCCCAAACAGGGGGTCGGTGTACACTGAAGCTTTCTTT.